These 30 T cell receptor beta chains originate from one sample sequenced in a study of tumour-infiltrating T cells in Burkitt lymphoma. Using immunoSEQ multiplex PCR, the repertoire was profiled, and TCRdb retains in-frame clones only, with some absent. Of around 3,000 clones detected, 75% to 85% appear once; the ten largest clones hold around an eighth. The sample taken for sequencing was tumor tissue. The receptors shown here come from a human donor with diffuse large B-cell lymphoma.

The J gene is TRBJ1-1, the V gene TRBV5-1; 9 nucleotides align to TRBD1. CDR3 length: 14 residues. Germline CDR1 is SGHRS and CDR2 is YFSETQ. With 3 bases clipped from V and 5 bases from J, the junction kept 5 bases outside the gene matches. The CDR3: CASSSQGARTEAFF. CDR3 sequence (DNA): TGCGCCAGCAGCTCACAGGGGGCGCGAACTGAAGCTTTCTTT.

The gene calls are TRBV2 and TRBJ2-5, with 10 bases identical to TRBD2. Germline values: CDR1 SNHLY, CDR2 FYNNEI. This CDR3 has 14 amino acids. V shed 6 bases, J shed 2 bases, and the junction held 3 bases outside the gene matches. As DNA, the CDR3 is TGTGCCAGCAGCCGACTAGCGGGTCAAGAGACCCAGTACTTC. Protein product: CASSRLAGQETQYF.

The chain employs TRBV28 and TRBJ2-3, with 7 bases aligning to TRBD1. The germline CDR1 and CDR2 sequences are MDHEN and SYDVKM. The CDR3 is 15 residues long. The ends lost 5 bases at V and 1 base at J; junction bases unmatched: 6. The CDR3 is CASSIQGLGTDTQYF. For the CDR3, the DNA is TGTGCCAGCAGTATACAGGGGTTGGGCACAGATACGCAGTATTTT.

The chain joins TRBV10-3 to TRBJ1-2; D ambiguous. V was clipped by 4 bases and J by 4 bases, with 10 bases between them. The CDR3 is 13 residues long. The germline gives CDR1 ENHRY, CDR2 SYGVKD. DNA of the CDR3: TGTGCCATCAGTGGGCAGCAAAGCTATGGCTACACCTTC. Residues: CAISGQQSYGYTF.

The chain recombines TRBV5-1 with TRBJ2-1; D tentatively fits TRBD1 or TRBD2 (6 bases each). The CDR3 contains 15 residues. The V gene's germline CDR1 is SGHRS and CDR2 YFSETQ. Trimming pared 1 base from V and 4 bases from J, leaving 12 bases between. CDR3 protein: CASSLWQGTYNEQFF. CDR3 nucleotides: TGCGCCAGCAGCTTGTGGCAGGGGACTTACAATGAGCAGTTCTTC.

The gene calls are TRBV4-3 and TRBJ1-2; D possibly corresponds to TRBD1 (5 bases). Germline loops: CDR1 LGHNA, CDR2 YSLEER. The CDR3 has 15 amino acids. V lost 0 bases and J 3 bases, leaving 11 bases between the germline ends. CDR3 DNA: TGCGCCAGCAGCCAAGATGGGGCGGTTCACTATGGCTACACCTTC. As protein: CASSQDGAVHYGYTF.

The rearrangement joins TRBV2 to TRBJ2-7; D unclear. The germline gives CDR1 SNHLY, CDR2 FYNNEI. This CDR3 has 13 residues. V lost 0 bases and J 3 bases, leaving 6 bases between the germline ends. The CDR3 sequence: CASSEAPGYEQYF. For the CDR3, the DNA is TGTGCCAGCAGTGAAGCCCCCGGCTACGAGCAGTACTTC.

The DNA of the CDR3 is TGTGCCAGCAGCTCGGGGGCTAGCGGGGGGTGGACAGATACGCAGTATTTT. Translating it yields CASSSGASGGWTDTQYF. The chain couples TRBV5-4 to TRBJ2-3, with TRBD2 matching over 11 bases. V trimming: 3 bases; J trimming: 3 bases; junction bases outside the gene matches: 9. From germline, CDR1 is SGHNT and CDR2 YYREEE (reference sequence). CDR3 length equals 17 residues.

The V gene is TRBV19, the J gene TRBJ1-5, with D possibly matching TRBD1 (5 bases). CDR1 is LNHDA and CDR2 is SQIVND in the germline V gene (reference sequence). This CDR3 is 14 amino acids long. The ends were cut back, 3 bases at V and 2 bases at J, with 8 bases in the middle. CDR3 protein: CASSILQGNQPQHF. In DNA form, the CDR3 reads TGTGCCAGTAGTATTTTACAGGGCAATCAGCCCCAGCATTTT. Together with reference TRBV19 and TRBJ1-5, the CDR3 gives the full variable domain: DGGITQSPKYLFRKEGQNVTLSCEQNLNHDAMYWYRQDPGQGLRLIYYSQIVNDFQKGDIAEGYSVSREKKESFPLTVTSAQKNPTAFYLCASSILQGNQPQHFGDGTRLSIL.

A single count supports this clone. The chain joins TRBV20-1 to TRBJ2-1, with D unclear. The CDR3 runs 11 residues. CDR1 DFQATT and CDR2 SNEGSKA come from the germline V gene (reference sequence). V lost 6 bases, J lost 6 bases, and 9 bases lay in between. The CDR3 sequence: CSALSTNEQFF. CDR3 sequence (DNA): TGCAGTGCCCTCTCCACCAATGAGCAGTTCTTC.

This clone was observed a single time. The CDR3 protein is CASRARGQGAYGYTF. The CDR3 DNA sequence: TGTGCCAGCAGAGCTCGAGGACAGGGGGCTTATGGCTACACCTTC. V is TRBV13 and J is TRBJ1-2, with 11 bases lining up with TRBD1. The length of the CDR3 is 15 residues. Germline-derived CDR1 and CDR2 are PRHDT and FYEKMQ (reference sequence). V shed 6 bases and J 5 bases; nucleotides not matched to a gene: 8. Looking up the rest from reference TRBV13 and TRBJ1-2 gives the full variable domain: AAGVIQSPRHLIKEKRETATLKCYPIPRHDTVYWYQQGPGQDPQFLISFYEKMQSDKGSIPDRFSAQQFSDYHSELNMSSLELGDSALYFCASRARGQGAYGYTFGSGTRLTVV.

This clone was found a few times. This chain joins TRBV29-1 and TRBJ1-6; D call uncertain. V was cut by 6 bases and J by 5 bases, with 11 bases left in between. The V gene's germline CDR1 is SQVTM and CDR2 ANQGSEA. The CDR3 sequence is 13 residues long. CDR3 sequence reads: CSVQDGDNSPLHF. DNA of the CDR3: TGCAGCGTGCAGGACGGTGATAATTCACCCCTCCACTTT.

This clone was seen only once. The gene calls are TRBV6-1 and TRBJ1-5; D remains unclear. Germline-derived CDR1 and CDR2 are MNHNS and SASEGT. The length of the CDR3 is 13 residues. Trimming took off 6 bases at V and 3 bases at J, with 9 bases between the two ends. CDR3 nucleotide sequence: TGTGCCAGCAGGACTAGGTCCAATCAGCCCCAGCATTTT. It codes for CASRTRSNQPQHF.

The J gene is TRBJ2-7, the V gene TRBV6-5; either TRBD1 or TRBD2 may fit D (5 bases each). Germline V gives CDR1 MNHEY, CDR2 SVGAGI. V gave up 2 bases and J gave up 6 bases, with 17 bases separating them. The CDR3 is 15 amino acids. This CDR3 reads CASSYRDGPPSEQYF. Written as DNA, the CDR3 is TGTGCCAGCAGTTACCGGGACGGCCCTCCTTCCGAGCAGTACTTC.

V is TRBV6-5 and J is TRBJ2-5; D is tentatively TRBD1 or TRBD2 (6 bases each). Germline V gene sequence: CDR1 MNHEY, CDR2 SVGAGI. V lost 7 bases and J 1 base, leaving 16 bases between the germline ends. The CDR3 sequence is 15 residues long. The CDR3 sequence is CASNIRRGLQETQYF. The CDR3 DNA reads TGTGCCAGCAACATCCGCCGGGGGCTCCAAGAGACCCAGTACTTC.

The J gene is TRBJ2-3, the V gene TRBV29-1; D tentatively fits TRBD1 or TRBD2 (5 bases each). The CDR3 length is 13 residues. Trimming stripped 4 bases from V and 8 bases from J, with 16 bases between. CDR1 is SQVTM and CDR2 is ANQGSEA in the germline V gene. This CDR3 reads CSVGDPKAGTQYF. For the CDR3, the DNA is TGCAGCGTTGGGGACCCGAAGGCGGGTACGCAGTATTTT.

The chain recombines TRBV25-1 with TRBJ2-7, with unresolved D. CDR1 and CDR2 from the germline V gene are MGHDK and SYGVNS. The CDR3 length is 14 residues. The V end lost 0 bases, the J end lost 0 bases, and 6 bases lay between the germline ends. This chain's CDR3 is CASSEYESSYEQYF. CDR3 DNA sequence: TGTGCCAGCAGTGAATATGAGAGCTCCTACGAGCAGTACTTC.

This chain connects TRBV7-8 to TRBJ2-2; 8 nucleotides agree with TRBD1. The V segment lost 5 bases and the J segment 1 base; nucleotides outside the gene matches: 6. CDR3 length: 16 amino acids. Germline values: CDR1 SGHVS, CDR2 FQNEAQ. The CDR3 reads CASSLGTGQNTGELFF. As DNA, the CDR3 is TGTGCCAGCAGCCTTGGGACAGGACAGAACACCGGGGAGCTGTTTTTT.

This chain links TRBV7-2 with TRBJ1-2; D remains ambiguous. V was shortened by 5 bases and J by 4 bases, with 11 bases between the two germline ends. Germline CDR1 and CDR2: SGHTA and FQGNSA. The CDR3 length is 13 residues. The CDR3 DNA reads as TGTGCCAGCAGCCCAAAGGGCGGCTATGGCTACACCTTC. As protein: CASSPKGGYGYTF.

The chain is built from TRBV19 and TRBJ1-4; D might be TRBD1 (6 bases). The CDR3 is 14 residues long. Germline V gene lookup returns CDR1 LNHDA and CDR2 SQIVND (reference sequence). V was trimmed by 5 bases and J by 7 bases, leaving 14 bases between them. The CDR3 reads CASSLQGGSEKLFF. The CDR3 region has the DNA TGTGCCAGTAGTTTACAGGGTGGGAGTGAAAAACTGTTTTTT.

This sequence joins TRBV19 and TRBJ2-1; D not certain. Germline CDR1 LNHDA, CDR2 SQIVND (reference sequence). CDR3 length: 12 amino acids. The V end was cut by 6 bases, the J end by 6 bases, with 9 bases between. The chain's CDR3 is CASRTAGNEQFF. For the CDR3, the DNA is TGTGCCAGTAGAACCGCAGGCAATGAGCAGTTCTTC.

The gene calls are TRBV9 and TRBJ1-4; weak D call: TRBD1 (6 bases). CDR1 and CDR2 from the germline V gene are SGDLS and YYNGEE. CDR3 length: 15 residues. The V end was cut by 2 bases, the J end by 8 bases, with 16 bases between. CDR3 protein: CASSVGTFQGEKLFF. The DNA of the CDR3 is TGTGCCAGCAGCGTCGGGACATTCCAGGGGGAAAAACTGTTTTTT. Full variable domain (remainder filled in from reference TRBV9 and TRBJ1-4): DSGVTQTPKHLITATGQRVTLRCSPRSGDLSVYWYQQSLDQGLQFLIQYYNGEERAKGNILERFSAQQFPDLHSELNLSSLELGDSALYFCASSVGTFQGEKLFFGSGTQLSVL.

The chain combines TRBV10-3 with TRBJ1-2; D remains unclear. V was shortened by 2 bases and J by 3 bases, with 22 bases between the two germline ends. Germline CDR1 reads ENHRY; CDR2 reads SYGVKD. The CDR3 consists of 18 residues. CDR3 DNA sequence: TGTGCCATCAGTGAGAAGATTTTAGGACGCCGCCCGGACTATGGCTACACCTTC. Protein sequence: CAISEKILGRRPDYGYTF.

The chain joins TRBV29-1 to TRBJ2-5, with TRBD1 as a possible D gene (6 bases). The CDR3 covers 16 residues. Germline assignment: CDR1 SQVTM and CDR2 ANQGSEA. Trimming removed 3 bases at V and 5 bases at J, with 22 bases between. Written as DNA, the CDR3 is TGCAGCGTTGATCCCCCCTTGTCAGGGGCCGGGGAGACCCAGTACTTC. Its protein product is CSVDPPLSGAGETQYF.

The chain combines TRBV5-1 with TRBJ2-7, with 7 bases fitting TRBD1. V shed 4 bases, J shed 3 bases, and the junction held 10 bases outside the gene matches. Germline CDR1 reads SGHRS; CDR2 reads YFSETQ. This CDR3 has 15 residues. The CDR3 is CASSESGTVYYEQYF. The DNA for the CDR3 is TGCGCCAGCAGCGAATCCGGGACAGTATACTACGAGCAGTACTTC.

This rearrangement joins TRBV28 to TRBJ1-1; 10 bases align to TRBD1. The germline gives CDR1 MDHEN, CDR2 SYDVKM. With V trimmed by 5 bases and J by 0 bases, 12 bases remained unmatched. This CDR3 is 18 amino acids long. In nucleotides, the CDR3 is TGTGCCAGCAGTCCTCTACGACAGGGGGCAGGGATGAACACTGAAGCTTTCTTT. This sequence encodes CASSPLRQGAGMNTEAFF.

The gene calls are TRBV28 and TRBJ2-7; D remains ambiguous. The CDR3 length is 11 residues. Trimming shortened V by 6 bases and J by 4 bases, and 7 bases separated the two germline ends. Germline lookup yields CDR1 MDHEN and CDR2 SYDVKM. CDR3 in amino acids: CASSFRYEQYF. For the CDR3, the DNA is TGTGCCAGCAGCTTCAGATACGAGCAGTACTTC.

This clone was recorded once. The chain's CDR3 is CASSPTVSNSPLHF. CDR3 nucleotides: TGTGCCAGCAGCCCGACAGTGAGTAATTCACCCCTCCACTTT. The rearrangement links TRBV14 to TRBJ1-6; D might be TRBD1 (5 bases). The CDR3 runs 14 residues. Deletions cut 4 bases from V and 6 bases from J, with 10 bases between. CDR1 is SGHDN, CDR2 FVKESK, per germline.

The gene calls are TRBV7-6 and TRBJ1-4; D may be TRBD1 (5 bases). CDR1 is SGHVS, CDR2 FNYEAQ, per germline. Between the trimmed V and J ends, which lost 2 bases and 8 bases, there was a span of 15 bases. There are 15 residues in the CDR3. The CDR3 coding sequence is TGTGCCAGCAGCTTATCATGGCAGGGTGGGGAAAAACTGTTTTTT. Translating gives CASSLSWQGGEKLFF.

The chain employs TRBV19 and TRBJ2-5; the D is unclear. The CDR3 totals 9 residues. CDR1 and CDR2 from the germline V gene are LNHDA and SQIVND (reference sequence). Trimming took off 11 bases at V and 5 bases at J, with 6 bases between the two ends. The CDR3 sequence: CAGWETQYF. Written as DNA, the CDR3 is TGTGCCGGGTGGGAGACCCAGTACTTC.